The T cell receptor beta chain described here comes from a study of blood T cell repertoires in COVID-19. As for the study in general: T cells, B-cell-depleted T cells, or PBMCs supplied cDNA or gDNA.

Trimming at V came to 5 bases and at J to 4 bases, leaving 12 bases not matched to a gene. Looked up from germline, CDR1 is SGDLS and CDR2 is YYNGEE. The CDR3 has 16 amino acids. Original processing methods: Counts of nucleated cells, estimated from reference gene primer amplification, were obtained. TCRdb's copy holds only in-frame clones and misses some; the assay was immunoSEQ multiplex PCR. V and J calls and clone size come straight from that table; D and trimming were deduced from the DNA. Of 150,000 to 200,000 clones in the sample, approximately 80% were seen once. Sequenced: peripheral blood. The rearrangement links TRBV9 to TRBJ2-3; 8 positions match TRBD1. The sequence came from a man aged 60 to 75 with acute or convalescent COVID-19. The CDR3 protein is CASSLRTGLGPDTQYF. The CDR3 DNA is TGTGCCAGCAGTCTCCGGACAGGGCTGGGGCCAGATACGCAGTATTTT.